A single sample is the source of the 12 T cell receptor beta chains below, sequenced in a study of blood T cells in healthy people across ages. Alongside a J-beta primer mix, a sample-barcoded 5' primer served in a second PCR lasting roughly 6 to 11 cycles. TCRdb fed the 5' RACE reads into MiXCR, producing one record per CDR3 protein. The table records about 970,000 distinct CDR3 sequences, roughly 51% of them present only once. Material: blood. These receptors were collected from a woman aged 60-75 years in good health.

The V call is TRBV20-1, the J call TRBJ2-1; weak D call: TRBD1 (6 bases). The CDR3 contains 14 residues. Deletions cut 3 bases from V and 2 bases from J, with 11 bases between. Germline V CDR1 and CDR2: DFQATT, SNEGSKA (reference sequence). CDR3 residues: CSASPGEAYNEQFF. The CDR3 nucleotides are TGCAGTGCTAGTCCAGGGGAAGCCTACAATGAGCAGTTCTTC.

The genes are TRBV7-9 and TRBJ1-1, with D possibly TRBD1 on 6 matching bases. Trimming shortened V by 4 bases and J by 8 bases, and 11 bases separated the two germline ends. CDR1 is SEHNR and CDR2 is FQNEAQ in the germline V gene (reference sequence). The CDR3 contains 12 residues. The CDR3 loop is CASSWDTIEAFF. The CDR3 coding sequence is TGTGCCAGCAGCTGGGACACGATCGAAGCTTTCTTT.

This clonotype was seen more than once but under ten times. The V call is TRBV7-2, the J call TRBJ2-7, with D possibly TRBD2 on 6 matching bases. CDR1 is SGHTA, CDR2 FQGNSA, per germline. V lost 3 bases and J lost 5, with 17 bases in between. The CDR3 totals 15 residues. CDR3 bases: TGTGCCAGCAGCTTCGTCTCTCGGGCGGGGAACGAGCAGTACTTC. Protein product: CASSFVSRAGNEQYF.

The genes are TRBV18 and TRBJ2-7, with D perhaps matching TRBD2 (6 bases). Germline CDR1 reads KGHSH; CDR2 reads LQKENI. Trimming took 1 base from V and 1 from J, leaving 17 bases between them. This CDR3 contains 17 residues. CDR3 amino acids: CASSPLATGLESYEQYF. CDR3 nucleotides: TGTGCCAGCTCACCACTCGCAACGGGACTGGAATCCTACGAGCAGTACTTC.

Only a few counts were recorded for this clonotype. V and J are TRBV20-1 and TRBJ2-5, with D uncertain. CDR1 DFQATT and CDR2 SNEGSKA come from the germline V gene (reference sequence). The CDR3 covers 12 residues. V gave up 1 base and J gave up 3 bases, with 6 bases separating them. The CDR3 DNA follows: TGCAGTGCTAGAGGCCGAAAAGAGACCCAGTACTTC. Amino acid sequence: CSARGRKETQYF.

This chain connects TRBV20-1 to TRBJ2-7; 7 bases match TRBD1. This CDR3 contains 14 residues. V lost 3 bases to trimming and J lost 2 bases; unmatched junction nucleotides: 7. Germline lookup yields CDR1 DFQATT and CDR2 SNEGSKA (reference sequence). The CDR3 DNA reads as TGCAGTGCTAGGGGGACAGCTATACCCTACGAGCAGTACTTC. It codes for CSARGTAIPYEQYF.

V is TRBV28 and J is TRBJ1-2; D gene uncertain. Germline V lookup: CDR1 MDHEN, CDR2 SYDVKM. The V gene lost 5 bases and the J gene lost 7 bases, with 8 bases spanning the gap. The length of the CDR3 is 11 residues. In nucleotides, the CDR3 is TGTGCCAGCAGTAAACTCGGTGGCTACACCTTC. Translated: CASSKLGGYTF.

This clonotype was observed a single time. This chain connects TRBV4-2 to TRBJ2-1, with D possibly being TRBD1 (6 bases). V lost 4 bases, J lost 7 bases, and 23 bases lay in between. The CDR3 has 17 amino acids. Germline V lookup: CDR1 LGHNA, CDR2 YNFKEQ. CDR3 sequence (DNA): TGTGCCAGCAGCCTTGCAGGGGAGAGGTTTTTATTTAATGAGCAGTTCTTC. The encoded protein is CASSLAGERFLFNEQFF.

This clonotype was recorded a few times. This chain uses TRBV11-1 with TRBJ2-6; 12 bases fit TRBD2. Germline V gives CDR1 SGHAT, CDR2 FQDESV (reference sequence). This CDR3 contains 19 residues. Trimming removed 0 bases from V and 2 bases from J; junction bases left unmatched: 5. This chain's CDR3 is CASSLAALAGGPGANVLTF. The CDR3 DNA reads TGTGCCAGCAGCTTAGCGGCCCTAGCGGGAGGGCCTGGGGCCAACGTCCTGACTTTC.

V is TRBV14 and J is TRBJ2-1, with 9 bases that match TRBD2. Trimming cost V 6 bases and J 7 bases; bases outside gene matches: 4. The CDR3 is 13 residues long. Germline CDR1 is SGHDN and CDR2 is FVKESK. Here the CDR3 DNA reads TGTGCCAGCAGGAGCGGGAGGTATAATGAGCAGTTCTTC. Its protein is CASRSGRYNEQFF.

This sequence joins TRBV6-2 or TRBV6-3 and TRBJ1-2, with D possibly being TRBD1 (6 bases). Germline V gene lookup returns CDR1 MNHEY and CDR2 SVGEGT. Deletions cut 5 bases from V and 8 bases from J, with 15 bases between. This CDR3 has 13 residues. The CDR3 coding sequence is TGTGCCAGCAGTGACCAACAGGGAAACGGCTACACCTTC. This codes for CASSDQQGNGYTF.

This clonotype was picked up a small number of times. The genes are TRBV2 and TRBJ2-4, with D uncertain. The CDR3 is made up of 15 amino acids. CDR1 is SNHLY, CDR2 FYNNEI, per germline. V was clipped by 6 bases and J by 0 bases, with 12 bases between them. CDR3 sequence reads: CASSRSQLAKNIQYF. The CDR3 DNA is TGTGCCAGCAGCCGGTCCCAACTAGCCAAAAACATTCAGTACTTC.